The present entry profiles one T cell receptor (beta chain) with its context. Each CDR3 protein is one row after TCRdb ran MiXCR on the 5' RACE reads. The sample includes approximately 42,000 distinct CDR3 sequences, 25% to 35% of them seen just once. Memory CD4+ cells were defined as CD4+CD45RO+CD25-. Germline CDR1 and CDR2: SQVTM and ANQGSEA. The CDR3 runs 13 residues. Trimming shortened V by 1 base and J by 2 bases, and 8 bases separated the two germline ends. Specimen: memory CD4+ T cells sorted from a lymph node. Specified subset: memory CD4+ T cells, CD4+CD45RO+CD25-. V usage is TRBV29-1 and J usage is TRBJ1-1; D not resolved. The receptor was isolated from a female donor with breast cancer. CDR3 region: CSVEGVLNTEAFF. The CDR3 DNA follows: TGCAGCGTTGAAGGGGTATTAAACACTGAAGCTTTCTTT.